This T cell receptor (beta chain) was found in a study of OX40 agonist ivuxolimab in advanced cancers. Study summary: The dose-escalation cohort was approximately 81% male, with a mean age of about 58 years, ranging roughly 23 to 85.

This clone was seen only once. Measured with immunoSEQ multiplex PCR; TCRdb has only the in-frame clones, and not every one. In the table there are roughly 38,000 clones, approximately 90% of which are singletons. There are 15 residues in the CDR3. The germline V gene encodes CDR1 GTSNPN and CDR2 SVGIG (reference sequence). V trimming: 3 bases; J trimming: 2 bases; junction bases outside the gene matches: 7. The sequence was obtained from an adult with an advanced solid tumor such as melanoma, head and neck, liver or kidney cancer. The chain joins TRBV30 to TRBJ2-7; 10 bases map to TRBD1. The starting material was CD4+ or CD8+ T cells sorted from blood, obtained in a trial of the OX40 agonist ivuxolimab. CDR3: CAWSSGQGTTYEQYF. CDR3 DNA: TGTGCCTGGAGCTCGGGACAGGGGACCACCTACGAGCAGTACTTC.